This T cell receptor beta chain emerged from a study of blood T cell repertoires in COVID-19. Participant reports of clinical history set cohort assignment. V dropped 3 bases and J dropped 8; count of bases not matched to a gene: 7. Germline V CDR1 and CDR2: LNHDA, SQIVND (reference sequence). This CDR3 contains 14 residues. As handled by the study authors: Nucleated cell number was recorded as an estimate derived from reference gene primer amplification. The data were produced by immunoSEQ multiplex PCR, yet TCRdb's version contains in-frame clones alone and is incomplete. The DNA was the basis for D and trimming; V, J and clone size are from that table. The sample lists approximately 220,000 clones, 89% seen once, with less than 4.5% in the top ten.

The sample was PBMCs or T cells enriched from blood (not recorded which). V usage is TRBV19 and J usage is TRBJ1-2; 9 nucleotides match TRBD1. The TCR comes from a woman aged 25 to 45 with acute COVID-19. The CDR3 DNA sequence: TGTGCCAGTAGTATTGGAGGGACAGGGTACGGCTACACCTTC. Its translation: CASSIGGTGYGYTF. The whole variable domain, remainder taken from reference TRBV19 and TRBJ1-2, is DGGITQSPKYLFRKEGQNVTLSCEQNLNHDAMYWYRQDPGQGLRLIYYSQIVNDFQKGDIAEGYSVSREKKESFPLTVTSAQKNPTAFYLCASSIGGTGYGYTFGSGTRLTVV.